This T cell receptor beta chain comes out of a study of patients and donors after allogeneic stem cell transplantation. TCRdb re-called the RT-PCR reads with MiXCR, one entry per CDR3 protein. The sample lists roughly 940,000 distinct CDR3 sequences, 15% to 20% occurring once. Germline V lookup: CDR1 LGHNA, CDR2 YSLEER. V was clipped by 4 bases and J by 4 bases; unmatched bases: 6. The CDR3 is 14 residues long. The sample holds a few counts of this clonotype. The source material was blood, either unsorted or a sorted T cell fraction (not recorded which). This receptor was obtained from a human donor who was either an allogeneic HSCT recipient or a stem cell or donor lymphocyte infusion donor (not recorded which). It is not recorded whose cells these are; they may come from a transplant donor. V and J are TRBV4-3 and TRBJ2-7; 8 bases map to TRBD2. The CDR3 sequence is CASSRQRGIYEQYF. In DNA, the CDR3 is TGCGCCAGCAGCCGGCAGCGGGGGATTTACGAGCAGTACTTC.